This T cell receptor (beta chain) was obtained from a study of cytomegalovirus exposure and HLA in healthy donors. Whole-study results and caveats: Later analysis suggested links between common viral pathogens and several top significant clusters.

CDR3 length: 16 residues. V lost 6 bases, J lost 3 bases, and 11 bases stayed unmatched. The germline V gene encodes CDR1 ENHRY and CDR2 SYGVKD. This clone was counted only a few times. Its antigen remains unknown. PCR amplification relied on 60 Vbeta primers (plus 13 Jbeta primers). Libraries were prepared by immunoSEQ multiplex PCR; TCRdb keeps only in-frame clonotypes and omits some of them. The table records about 96,000 clones, 60% to 75% of them present only once. The sequence was collected from a female donor in good health and CMV-seropositive. Input material: PBMCs. This chain joins TRBV10-3 and TRBJ1-1, with 9 nucleotides matching TRBD1. The CDR3 sequence: CAISGSTGGLDTEAFF. The CDR3 bases are TGTGCCATCAGCGGATCTACAGGGGGCTTGGACACTGAAGCTTTCTTT.